This TCR beta chain was recovered during a study of vaccination effects on CD4 cells after COVID-19. About the research overall: A few convalescent patients gave early and late post-vaccination samples. It was a median of 72 days after the second dose that post-vaccine samples were obtained. The study, taken as a whole, reports: The study had few convalescent patients and no early post-infection timepoints. Late after vaccination, infection- and vaccine-induced clones showed marked clonal contraction.

In regard to this clone: The antigen is unknown.

Only in-frame clones appear in the TCRdb table, and some are missing; sequencing was by immunoSEQ multiplex PCR. The table records 35,000 to 45,000 clones, approximately 82% of them present only once. CD4+ T cells were isolated after around 10 days of culture. A positive SARS-CoV-2 PCR test fell between March and December 2020. Each participant was given two doses of one vaccine (BNT162b2 or mRNA-1273). The CDR3 runs 15 residues. The V gene lost 4 bases and the J gene lost 9 bases, with 17 bases spanning the gap. Per germline, CDR1 KGHDR and CDR2 SFDVKD. The specimen comprised CD4+ T cells from PBMCs cultured without peptide, sampled after COVID-19 vaccination. The chain has TRBV24-1 and TRBJ2-2; D may be TRBD2 (6 bases). The TCR originated in a human donor who had a prior SARS-CoV-2 infection. The CDR3 is CATSDPGTGGRELFF. The DNA of the CDR3 is TGTGCCACCAGTGACCCCGGGACTGGGGGACGGGAGCTGTTTTTT.